This T cell receptor (beta chain) is drawn from a study of blood T cell repertoires in COVID-19. Assay: immunoSEQ multiplex PCR; the TCRdb copy retains only in-frame clones and omits some. The table includes roughly 140,000 clones, 75% to 85% detected once. Germline assignment: CDR1 LGHNA and CDR2 YNFKEQ. This CDR3 comprises 15 residues. V was shortened by 6 bases and J by 3 bases, with 17 bases between the two germline ends. Sequencing was done on a sample of peripheral blood. This chain joins TRBV4-2 and TRBJ1-1, with D possibly matching TRBD1 (6 bases). The TCR originated in a woman aged 50 to 60 with acute or convalescent COVID-19. The CDR3 DNA follows: TGTGCCAGCAGTACCAGGGGAGAGGGACACACTGAAGCTTTCTTT. It specifies CASSTRGEGHTEAFF.